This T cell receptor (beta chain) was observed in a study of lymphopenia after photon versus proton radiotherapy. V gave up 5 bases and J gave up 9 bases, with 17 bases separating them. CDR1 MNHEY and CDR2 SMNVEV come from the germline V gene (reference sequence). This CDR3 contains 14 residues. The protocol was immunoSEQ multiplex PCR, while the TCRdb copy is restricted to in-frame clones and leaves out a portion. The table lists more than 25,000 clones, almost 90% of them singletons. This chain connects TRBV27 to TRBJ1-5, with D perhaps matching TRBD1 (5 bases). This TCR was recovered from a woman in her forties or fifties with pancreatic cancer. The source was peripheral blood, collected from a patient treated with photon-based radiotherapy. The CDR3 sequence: CASSPGSPWGPQHF. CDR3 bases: TGTGCCAGCAGTCCAGGGAGTCCATGGGGGCCCCAGCATTTT.